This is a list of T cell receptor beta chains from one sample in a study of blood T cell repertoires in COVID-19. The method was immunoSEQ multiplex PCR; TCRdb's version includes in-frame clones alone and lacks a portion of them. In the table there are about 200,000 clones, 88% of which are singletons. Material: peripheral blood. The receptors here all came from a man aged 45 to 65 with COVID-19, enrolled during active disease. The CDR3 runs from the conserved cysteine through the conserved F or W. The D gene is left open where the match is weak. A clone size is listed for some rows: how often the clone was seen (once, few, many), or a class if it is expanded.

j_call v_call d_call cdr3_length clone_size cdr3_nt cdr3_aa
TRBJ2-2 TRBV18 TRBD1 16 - TGTGCCAGCTCACCACAGGACAGGGGGCAAGGCGGGGAGCTGTTTTTT CASSPQDRGQGGELFF
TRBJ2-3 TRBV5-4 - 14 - TGTGCCAGCAGCTTGCCAGGGTGGGCAGATACGCAGTATTTT CASSLPGWADTQYF
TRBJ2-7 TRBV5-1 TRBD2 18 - TGCGCCAGCAGCCCGGGACTAGCGGGACTTCCCAGCTCCTACGAGCAGTACTTC CASSPGLAGLPSSYEQYF
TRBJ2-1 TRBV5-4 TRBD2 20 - TGTGCCAGCAGCTTGTCTAGGCTAGCGGGAGTTATAGGGTCCTACAATGAGCAGTTCTTC CASSLSRLAGVIGSYNEQFF
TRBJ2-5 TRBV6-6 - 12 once TGTGCCATCTCTTCAGGACAAGAGACCCAGTACTTC CAISSGQETQYF
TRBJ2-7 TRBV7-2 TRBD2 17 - TGTGCCAGCAGCTTGACTAGCGGGACAGTCAGTGTTTGGGAGCAGTACTTC CASSLTSGTVSVWEQYF
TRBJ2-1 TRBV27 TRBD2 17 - TGTGCCAGCAGTCCCTCGACTAGCAAATACGCCTACAATGAGCAGTTCTTC CASSPSTSKYAYNEQFF
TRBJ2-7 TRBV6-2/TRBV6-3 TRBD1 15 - TGTGCCAGCAGTTACTGGGACAGGGGTGGGGACGAGCAGTACTTC CASSYWDRGGDEQYF
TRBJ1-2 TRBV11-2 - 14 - TGTGCCAGCAGCGGGGGGGCAGGGCCTTATGGCTACACCTTC CASSGGAGPYGYTF
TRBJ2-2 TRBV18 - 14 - TGTGCCAGCTCGCCGCGGCGGTCAGCCGGGGAGCTGTTTTTT CASSPRRSAGELFF